This T cell receptor beta chain came from a study of T cell clusters in autoimmune cytopenias. Whole-study context: A median age of about 60 years and mean of roughly 56 years characterized healthy donor controls. Study-wide results and limits: TRB repertoire shifts in secondary cytopenia and chronic lymphocytic leukemia mostly reflected lymphoma, not autoimmunity.

TRB amplification used approximately 250 ng of peripheral blood genomic DNA. CDR1 MNHEY and CDR2 SVGEGT come from the germline V gene. The CDR3 totals 17 residues. TRB was amplified by touch-down multiplex PCR, primer pools A and B combined. TCRdb re-called the multiplex PCR reads and catalogs CDR3 proteins one per entry, DNA excluded. The sample has some 4,000 distinct CDR3 sequences; the top ten hold roughly 70%. A note on this clonotype: Its specificity is unknown.

Another study also made use of these data, one on T cell repertoires in aging, cancer and after chemotherapy. That study adds: In healthy donors, age-related TCR diversity loss mainly reflected lost richness. These repertoire data do not allow conclusions about immunological memory after chemotherapy.

This clonotype originated in a human donor in good health. This chain joins TRBV6-2 or TRBV6-3 and TRBJ1-2; TCRdb names TRBD1, which stays unverified in the absence of DNA. Source material: peripheral blood. CDR3: CASSYSMRGQGGYGYTF.